Ten or more counts support the clone carrying this T cell receptor (beta chain). As yet, its antigen is unknown. The sample is drawn from a study of CD8+CD57+ T cells in acquired aplastic anemia. Study overall: Mean read depth for CD4+ cells from healthy donors was roughly 10 million.

General study results and limits: The same twenty-nine CD8+ CDR3 sequences occurred in patients and in controls. In CD8+ cells, Simpson's diversity showed no significant difference between patients and controls.

Profiling that covered TCR beta VDJ and CDR3 relied on genomic DNA as its template. TCRdb re-analysed the reads in MiXCR, keeping a single row per CDR3 protein. The repertoire holds about 140,000 distinct CDR3 sequences, less than 45% seen once, with roughly 8.9% in the top ten. This sequence was found in a human donor in good health, serving as a control. Sample: sorted CD4+, CD8+, or CD8+CD57+ T cells (not recorded which) from PBMCs.

Written as DNA, the CDR3 is TGCAGTGCGGCGACCAGTAATGAGCAGTTCTTC. Translation: CSAATSNEQFF. V usage is TRBV20-1 and J usage is TRBJ2-1; D not certain. The CDR3 sequence is 11 residues long. V gave up 6 bases and J gave up 7 bases, with 10 bases separating them. Germline assignment: CDR1 DFQATT and CDR2 SNEGSKA (reference sequence).